The 16 T cell receptor beta chains reported below all come from one sample, sequenced in a study of cytomegalovirus exposure and HLA in healthy donors. Researchers ran the PCR with 60 Vbeta and 13 Jbeta primers. Libraries were prepared by immunoSEQ multiplex PCR; TCRdb keeps only in-frame clonotypes and omits some of them. The sample comprises roughly 160,000 clones, 60% to 80% of which are singletons, and about 7.7% rests with the top ten. The sequencing sample was made of PBMCs. These receptors all stem from a woman aged 40 to 55 in good health and CMV-seropositive.

V usage is TRBV5-1 and J usage is TRBJ1-2, with 10 nucleotides matching TRBD1. The V gene's germline CDR1 is SGHRS and CDR2 YFSETQ. V shed 4 bases, J shed 2 bases, and the junction held 2 bases outside the gene matches. This CDR3 spans 14 amino acids. The CDR3 sequence is CASSMGQGNYGYTF. For the CDR3, the DNA is TGCGCCAGCAGCATGGGACAGGGGAACTATGGCTACACCTTC.

This clone was picked up a small number of times. The rearrangement links TRBV28 to TRBJ1-1; no reliable D call. With 5 bases removed from V and 7 bases from J, the gap between germline ends came to 14 bases. CDR1 MDHEN and CDR2 SYDVKM come from the germline V gene. This CDR3 spans 13 amino acids. DNA for the CDR3: TGTGCCAGCAGTCCCTATCGCCCCCGTGAAGCTTTCTTT. Protein product: CASSPYRPREAFF. Variable domain in full (rest from reference TRBV28 and TRBJ1-1): DVKVTQSSRYLVKRTGEKVFLECVQDMDHENMFWYRQDPGLGLRLIYFSYDVKMKEKGDIPEGYSVSREKKERFSLILESASTNQTSMYLCASSPYRPREAFFGQGTRLTVV.

For the CDR3, the DNA is TGTGCCAGCAGCTTATGGACTAGCGGGATCGGAACGCTGCTCACCGGGGAGCTGTTTTTT. Protein product: CASSLWTSGIGTLLTGELFF. The chain links TRBV5-8 to TRBJ2-2, with 12 bases identical to TRBD2. There are 20 residues in the CDR3. Germline assignment: CDR1 SGHTS and CDR2 YDEGEE. The trim removed 2 bases at V and 4 bases at J, leaving 15 bases unmatched.

This clone was seen just once. The V gene is TRBV19, the J gene TRBJ1-4; 7 bases agree with TRBD1. CDR3 length: 15 residues. Trimming removed 7 bases from V and 2 bases from J; junction bases left unmatched: 7. Germline V lookup: CDR1 LNHDA, CDR2 SQIVND (reference sequence). The CDR3 DNA reads as TGTGCCAGTAACCCTGTGACAGGGACTAATGAAAAACTGTTTTTT. Translating gives CASNPVTGTNEKLFF.

This clone was seen a few times. The chain has TRBV6-1 and TRBJ1-1, with D perhaps TRBD1 (6 bases). V dropped 7 bases and J dropped 8 bases, with 17 bases sitting between them. CDR1 MNHNS and CDR2 SASEGT come from the germline V gene. The CDR3 contains 13 residues. The CDR3 DNA reads as TGTGCCAGCACCTCCCCTGGGACACCCGAAGCTTTCTTT. As protein: CASTSPGTPEAFF.

This chain uses TRBV19 with TRBJ1-5; maybe TRBD1 (6 bases). Trimming took off 7 bases at V and 0 bases at J, with 13 bases between the two ends. CDR3 size: 15 residues. Germline lookup yields CDR1 LNHDA and CDR2 SQIVND (reference sequence). CDR3 nucleotide sequence: TGTGCCAGTACCGCCGGGACACGTAGCAATCAGCCCCAGCATTTT. It specifies CASTAGTRSNQPQHF.

The chain carries TRBV19 and TRBJ1-1; 7 bases fit TRBD1. The CDR3 sequence is 14 residues long. Germline trimming cut 8 bases from V and 6 bases from J; bases unmatched to any gene: 12. Germline V gene data show CDR1 as LNHDA and CDR2 as SQIVND (reference sequence). The CDR3: CASRAGQYGPEAFF. CDR3 DNA sequence: TGTGCCAGTCGGGCGGGACAGTATGGTCCTGAAGCTTTCTTT.

The chain employs TRBV5-1 and TRBJ2-1; TRBD1 matches at 7 bases. The CDR3 runs 14 residues. Germline CDR1 and CDR2: SGHRS and YFSETQ. J was trimmed by 5 bases and V by 3 bases; bases with no gene match: 5. The CDR3: CASSWNRGNNEQFF. The CDR3 nucleotides read TGCGCCAGCAGCTGGAACAGGGGAAACAATGAGCAGTTCTTC.

In its sample, this clone was seen a few times. The chain couples TRBV7-9 to TRBJ1-2; 7 nucleotides match TRBD1. J lost 0 bases, V lost 5 bases, and 6 bases had no gene match. This CDR3 spans 15 amino acids. Germline V gene lookup returns CDR1 SEHNR and CDR2 FQNEAQ (reference sequence). The CDR3 bases are TGTGCCAGCAGCCCAGGGGACAGAACTAACTATGGCTACACCTTC. Translated: CASSPGDRTNYGYTF.

This clone was detected only once. This sequence joins TRBV15 and TRBJ2-7, with 8 bases identical to TRBD1. Germline CDR1 LNHNV, CDR2 YYDKDF (reference sequence). This CDR3 spans 15 amino acids. Losses at the gene ends were 3 bases for V and 5 bases for J; bases not matched to a gene: 9. The CDR3 loop is CATSSLETGVHEQYF. The CDR3 DNA is TGTGCCACCAGCAGCCTTGAGACAGGGGTCCACGAGCAGTACTTC.

The rearrangement joins TRBV30 to TRBJ2-3, with D possibly being TRBD2 (5 bases). CDR1 and CDR2 (germline): GTSNPN, SVGIG (reference sequence). The CDR3 loop spans 15 amino acids. Trimming pared 1 base from V and 3 bases from J, leaving 14 bases between. The CDR3 bases are TGTGCCTGGAGTGCCGGACTGAGACTTACAGATACGCAGTATTTT. It codes for CAWSAGLRLTDTQYF.

For this clone: Germline and junction disagree at one end, which may indicate a read error. The genes are TRBV19 and TRBJ2-1; 9 bases line up with TRBD2. Germline V lookup: CDR1 LNHDA, CDR2 SQIVND (reference sequence). The CDR3 runs to 15 residues. The CDR3 spells CASGIGGRAGNEQFF. The CDR3 nucleotides are TGTGCCAGTGGTATAGGCGGGAGGGCCGGGAATGAGCAGTTCTTC.

The rearrangement joins TRBV2 to TRBJ2-5, with TRBD1 as a possible D gene (6 bases). In germline, CDR1 is SNHLY, CDR2 FYNNEI. The V and J ends lost 5 bases and 1 base respectively, with 11 bases between them. The length of the CDR3 is 14 residues. The CDR3 loop reads CASSRQGFQETQYF. The CDR3 nucleotides read TGTGCCAGCAGTAGGCAGGGGTTCCAAGAGACCCAGTACTTC.

The chain joins TRBV14 to TRBJ2-7; 7 bases are shared with TRBD2. Looked up from germline, CDR1 is SGHDN and CDR2 is FVKESK. The J segment lost 2 bases and the V segment lost 4 bases, leaving 17 bases of the junction unmatched. There are 18 residues in the CDR3. The CDR3 reads CASSPKSGRELPTYEQYF. The CDR3 DNA sequence: TGTGCCAGCAGCCCCAAGTCTGGGCGGGAGCTACCTACCTACGAGCAGTACTTC.

The chain links TRBV11-3 to TRBJ2-5; a possible D gene is TRBD1 (8 bases). V dropped 5 bases and J dropped 5 bases, with 15 bases sitting between them. Germline-derived CDR1 and CDR2 are SGHNT and YENEEA. This CDR3 spans 14 amino acids. In DNA, the CDR3 is TGTGCCAGCAGCGTGGACAGGGAGGGGGAGACCCAGTACTTC. It is translated as CASSVDREGETQYF.

The V gene is TRBV7-2, the J gene TRBJ2-1, with TRBD2 matching 11 bases. The germline V gene has CDR1 SGHTA and CDR2 FQGNSA. Trimming cost V 5 bases and J 12 bases; bases outside gene matches: 3. The CDR3 runs to 12 residues. This chain's CDR3 is CASSHGLAGQFF. CDR3 bases: TGTGCCAGCAGCCATGGACTAGCGGGGCAGTTCTTC.